This TCR beta chain derives from a study of blood T cell repertoires in COVID-19. The assay was immunoSEQ multiplex PCR, and TCRdb's table has in-frame clones only and misses some. The repertoire holds hundreds of thousands of clones, under 90% seen once, with 3% to 3.5% in the top ten. Points on this clone: The junction and the germline gene differ at one end; a read error may be behind it.

The TCR comes from a woman aged 55-69 years who had recovered from COVID-19. Input material: PBMCs or T cells enriched from blood (not recorded which).

The CDR3 loop reads CAISEIVTETQYF. For the CDR3, the DNA is TGTGCCATCAGTGAGATTGTTACAGAGACGCAGTATTTT. V gene TRBV10-3 combines with J gene TRBJ2-3; D remains unclear. Per the germline V gene, CDR1 is ENHRY and CDR2 is SYGVKD. The CDR3 totals 13 residues.